This entry features one T cell receptor beta chain sequence. Its target is unknown. The record originates from a study of cytomegalovirus exposure and HLA in healthy donors. General study results and limits: In an earlier analysis, about 87% or about 30%: the productive usage of most TCR beta V segments. The classifier was said to identify cytomegalovirus status with high specificity and sensitivity.

The J segment lost 6 bases and the V segment lost 6 bases, leaving 12 bases of the junction unmatched. This CDR3 has 16 amino acids. The germline CDR1 and CDR2 sequences are MNHEY and SVGAGI. PCR used 60 Vbeta primers and 13 Jbeta primers. Some clones are missing from TCRdb's copy, which holds only in-frame ones; the method was immunoSEQ multiplex PCR. The sample lists over 150,000 clones; around 82% were seen once. V usage is TRBV6-5 and J usage is TRBJ2-2; 8 bases fit TRBD2. This sequence originates from a boy aged 2-15 years in good health and CMV-seronegative. Source material: PBMCs. The CDR3 spells CASRYPGLGGAGELFF. The CDR3 DNA reads as TGTGCCAGCAGATACCCGGGACTAGGAGGTGCCGGGGAGCTGTTTTTT.